This is a list of T cell receptor beta chains from one sample in a study. One entry per CDR3 protein results from TCRdb running MiXCR on the RT-PCR reads. The sample lists about 700,000 distinct CDR3 sequences, 14% occurring once. Source material: memory CD4+ T cells from blood. These receptors came from a female donor in good health, serving as a healthy control. Both conserved end residues are part of each CDR3. A D gene is named only where the DNA matches it firmly. Clone sizes are given selectively: once, few, many, or a class where the clone is expanded.

clone_size: -
d_call: TRBD2
v_call: TRBV5-5
j_call: TRBJ2-3
cdr3_nt: TGTGCCAGCAGCTTGGGTCTAGCGGGAGAATTAGGGGATACGCAGTATTTT
cdr3_aa: CASSLGLAGELGDTQYF

clone_size: -
d_call: -
v_call: TRBV9
j_call: TRBJ2-1
cdr3_nt: TGTGCCAGCAGCGTGGCGACTCTTAACAATGAGCAGTTCTTC
cdr3_aa: CASSVATLNNEQFF

clone_size: few
d_call: -
v_call: TRBV5-1
j_call: TRBJ2-7
cdr3_nt: TGCGCCAGCAGCTTTATACCAGGGTCCTACGAGCAGTACTTC
cdr3_aa: CASSFIPGSYEQYF

clone_size: -
d_call: TRBD1
v_call: TRBV6-2/TRBV6-3
j_call: TRBJ1-1
cdr3_nt: TGTGCCAGCACTGGACAGGGGCTGTCAGCTTTCTTT
cdr3_aa: CASTGQGLSAFF

clone_size: -
d_call: -
v_call: TRBV18
j_call: TRBJ1-2
cdr3_nt: TGTGCCAGCTCACCACCATCGACAGCGTATGGCTACACCTTC
cdr3_aa: CASSPPSTAYGYTF

clone_size: -
d_call: -
v_call: TRBV7-6
j_call: TRBJ2-3
cdr3_nt: TGTGCCAGCAGCCCCACGGCCCTAGACACAGATACGCAGTATTTT
cdr3_aa: CASSPTALDTDTQYF

clone_size: few
d_call: TRBD1
v_call: TRBV25-1
j_call: TRBJ2-5
cdr3_nt: TGTGCCAGCAGTGAATTATGGGGGACAGGGAAAGAGACCCAGTACTTC
cdr3_aa: CASSELWGTGKETQYF

clone_size: -
d_call: TRBD1
v_call: TRBV5-6
j_call: TRBJ1-3
cdr3_nt: TGTGCCAGCAGCTCGAAGACAGGGCCTGAGACCATATATTTT
cdr3_aa: CASSSKTGPETIYF

clone_size: few
d_call: -
v_call: TRBV11-2
j_call: TRBJ1-1
cdr3_nt: TGTGCCAGCAGCTTGTCGGGGGGCCTTGAAGCTTTCTTT
cdr3_aa: CASSLSGGLEAFF

clone_size: many
d_call: -
v_call: TRBV20-1
j_call: TRBJ2-7
cdr3_nt: TGCAGTGCCAATGCGGACGGTTACGAGCAGTACTTC
cdr3_aa: CSANADGYEQYF

clone_size: -
d_call: -
v_call: TRBV5-1
j_call: TRBJ1-1
cdr3_nt: TGCGCCAGCACCCGAGGGCAGGGAGGAGAAACTGAAGCTTTCTTT
cdr3_aa: CASTRGQGGETEAFF

clone_size: many
d_call: -
v_call: TRBV6-4
j_call: TRBJ1-5
cdr3_nt: TGTGCCAGCAGTGGGTCTAGCAATCAGCCCCAGCATTTT
cdr3_aa: CASSGSSNQPQHF

clone_size: many
d_call: -
v_call: TRBV5-1
j_call: TRBJ1-1
cdr3_nt: TGCGCCAGCAGCTTGGATACGGGGATGAACACTGAAGCTTTCTTT
cdr3_aa: CASSLDTGMNTEAFF

clone_size: few
d_call: -
v_call: TRBV7-3
j_call: TRBJ2-2
cdr3_nt: TGTGCCAGCAGCTTAAATGGCGGGGAGGCCACCGGGGAGCTGTTTTTT
cdr3_aa: CASSLNGGEATGELFF

clone_size: many
d_call: -
v_call: TRBV6-1
j_call: TRBJ2-3
cdr3_nt: TGTGCCAGCAGTCCCTATTTACTAGCTATGGTGCATGTGTATTTT
cdr3_aa: CASSPYLLAMVHVYF

clone_size: many
d_call: -
v_call: TRBV10-3
j_call: TRBJ2-7
cdr3_nt: TGTGCCATCAGTGAGGAGACAGCCAGGAACGAGCAGTACTTC
cdr3_aa: CAISEETARNEQYF

clone_size: many
d_call: -
v_call: TRBV29-1
j_call: TRBJ2-1
cdr3_nt: TGCAGCGTTCGGGGTACTAGTTACAATGAGCAGTTCTTC
cdr3_aa: CSVRGTSYNEQFF

clone_size: few
d_call: -
v_call: TRBV20-1
j_call: TRBJ1-1
cdr3_nt: TGCAGTGCTAGTGGACCCCGGACGCTGGCTATGAACACTGAAGCTTTCTTT
cdr3_aa: CSASGPRTLAMNTEAFF

clone_size: once
d_call: -
v_call: TRBV14
j_call: TRBJ2-7
cdr3_nt: TGTGCCAGCAGCCAAGTATTCACTCCTGAGGACCACGAGCAGTACTTC
cdr3_aa: CASSQVFTPEDHEQYF

clone_size: few
d_call: -
v_call: TRBV20-1
j_call: TRBJ2-1
cdr3_nt: TGCAGTGCTAACCGCGGCTACAATGAGCAGTTCTTC
cdr3_aa: CSANRGYNEQFF

clone_size: many
d_call: TRBD2
v_call: TRBV27
j_call: TRBJ2-7
cdr3_nt: TGTGCCAGCAGTTCTCGACTAGCGGGAAGCTACGAGCAGTACTTC
cdr3_aa: CASSSRLAGSYEQYF

clone_size: -
d_call: TRBD1
v_call: TRBV3-1
j_call: TRBJ2-5
cdr3_nt: TGTGCCAGCAGCGTGGGTGGGACAGGGGGCGTTGGGAGGGCCCCGGAGACCCAGTACTTC
cdr3_aa: CASSVGGTGGVGRAPETQYF

clone_size: -
d_call: -
v_call: TRBV24-1
j_call: TRBJ2-2
cdr3_nt: TGTGCCACCAGTGATTTTGAGGGGCGCGTCACCGGGGAGCTGTTTTTT
cdr3_aa: CATSDFEGRVTGELFF

clone_size: few
d_call: TRBD2
v_call: TRBV7-2
j_call: TRBJ2-1
cdr3_nt: TGTGCCAGCAGCTCACTACCCGGGACTAACTACAATGAGCAGTTCTTC
cdr3_aa: CASSSLPGTNYNEQFF

clone_size: few
d_call: -
v_call: TRBV20-1
j_call: TRBJ2-5
cdr3_nt: TGCAGTGCTACCGCCCGGAACGAAGAGACCCAGTACTTC
cdr3_aa: CSATARNEETQYF

clone_size: -
d_call: TRBD1
v_call: TRBV10-3
j_call: TRBJ2-7
cdr3_nt: TGTGCCATCAGTACGACAGGGACCGCCTACGAGCAGTACTTC
cdr3_aa: CAISTTGTAYEQYF

clone_size: -
d_call: TRBD1
v_call: TRBV20-1
j_call: TRBJ1-1
cdr3_nt: TGCAGTGCTCAGACAGGGTCGGGCACTGAAGCTTTCTTT
cdr3_aa: CSAQTGSGTEAFF

clone_size: few
d_call: -
v_call: TRBV6-5
j_call: TRBJ2-1
cdr3_nt: TGTGCCAGCAGTTACTCGATACTGCAGGGAAATGAGCAGTTCTTC
cdr3_aa: CASSYSILQGNEQFF

clone_size: -
d_call: -
v_call: TRBV12-3/TRBV12-4
j_call: TRBJ1-1
cdr3_nt: TGTGCCAGCAGTTTGATTGGACAGCCAGATGAAGCTTTCTTT
cdr3_aa: CASSLIGQPDEAFF

clone_size: few
d_call: -
v_call: TRBV5-1
j_call: TRBJ2-1
cdr3_nt: TGCGCCAGCAGCTTGGGGGTCATCGACAATGAGCAGTTCTTC
cdr3_aa: CASSLGVIDNEQFF

clone_size: few
d_call: TRBD1
v_call: TRBV7-3
j_call: TRBJ2-7
cdr3_nt: TGTGCCAGCAGCTTAATTACAGGGGGCGAGCAGTACTTC
cdr3_aa: CASSLITGGEQYF

clone_size: -
d_call: -
v_call: TRBV7-2
j_call: TRBJ2-5
cdr3_nt: TGTGCCAGCAGGAATAGCATTACTCATTACTTC
cdr3_aa: CASRNSITHYF

clone_size: many
d_call: -
v_call: TRBV12-3/TRBV12-4
j_call: TRBJ1-2
cdr3_nt: TGTGCCAGCACTTCCACGGACTTTGGCTACACCTTC
cdr3_aa: CASTSTDFGYTF

clone_size: many
d_call: -
v_call: TRBV28
j_call: TRBJ2-4
cdr3_nt: TGTGCCAGCAGCGTCAGGGTAGAGGACAAAAACATTCAGTACTTC
cdr3_aa: CASSVRVEDKNIQYF

clone_size: few
d_call: -
v_call: TRBV7-9
j_call: TRBJ2-5
cdr3_nt: TGTGCCAGCAGCTTAGCGCCGCCGACGTACCAAGAGACCCAGTACTTC
cdr3_aa: CASSLAPPTYQETQYF

clone_size: few
d_call: TRBD2
v_call: TRBV12-3/TRBV12-4
j_call: TRBJ2-7
cdr3_nt: TGTGCCAGCAGTCCCATGACTAGCCCCTACGAGCAGTACTTC
cdr3_aa: CASSPMTSPYEQYF

clone_size: -
d_call: -
v_call: TRBV12-3/TRBV12-4
j_call: TRBJ1-5
cdr3_nt: TGTGCCAGCGACGCTCGGGGGGCTGGCAATCAGCCCCAGCATTTT
cdr3_aa: CASDARGAGNQPQHF

clone_size: -
d_call: TRBD2
v_call: TRBV5-1
j_call: TRBJ2-1
cdr3_nt: TGCGCCAGCAGCTCGGGGGGGGCGGGAGCTAGGAATGAGCAGTTCTTC
cdr3_aa: CASSSGGAGARNEQFF

clone_size: -
d_call: TRBD2
v_call: TRBV29-1
j_call: TRBJ2-1
cdr3_nt: TGCAGCGTTGAACTGGGGAGGGAACTTGAGCAGTTCTTC
cdr3_aa: CSVELGRELEQFF

clone_size: many
d_call: -
v_call: TRBV10-3
j_call: TRBJ1-5
cdr3_nt: TGTGCCATCGGACTTGGAAGCAATCAGCCCCAGCATTTT
cdr3_aa: CAIGLGSNQPQHF

clone_size: many
d_call: -
v_call: TRBV29-1
j_call: TRBJ1-2
cdr3_nt: TGCAGCGTCGTGACAGCGAAGGATGGCTACACCTTC
cdr3_aa: CSVVTAKDGYTF

clone_size: many
d_call: -
v_call: TRBV7-2
j_call: TRBJ1-5
cdr3_nt: TGTGCCAGCAGGGTGGGTTCAAGCCAGCCCCAGCATTTT
cdr3_aa: CASRVGSSQPQHF

clone_size: -
d_call: TRBD1
v_call: TRBV20-1
j_call: TRBJ1-1
cdr3_nt: TGCAGTGCCGGACAGGGGGCGCAGAACACTGAAGCTTTCTTT
cdr3_aa: CSAGQGAQNTEAFF

clone_size: -
d_call: -
v_call: TRBV18
j_call: TRBJ1-1
cdr3_nt: TGTGCCAGCTCCGCGGGCAGGGAGCGGGGGAACACTGAAGCTTTCTTT
cdr3_aa: CASSAGRERGNTEAFF

clone_size: -
d_call: TRBD2
v_call: TRBV12-3/TRBV12-4
j_call: TRBJ2-4
cdr3_nt: TGTGCCAGCAGTTTACCCGGACTAGCGGAGGGGATTCAGTACTTC
cdr3_aa: CASSLPGLAEGIQYF

clone_size: few
d_call: -
v_call: TRBV7-7
j_call: TRBJ2-3
cdr3_nt: TGTGCCAGCAGCTTAAAACTAGCCCGCACAGATACGCAGTATTTT
cdr3_aa: CASSLKLARTDTQYF

clone_size: many
d_call: TRBD2
v_call: TRBV10-3
j_call: TRBJ2-1
cdr3_nt: TGTGCCAGCAAGCCGGGACTAGCGGACGGGGAGCAGTTCTTC
cdr3_aa: CASKPGLADGEQFF

clone_size: -
d_call: TRBD1
v_call: TRBV7-9
j_call: TRBJ1-2
cdr3_nt: TGTGCCAGCAGCCATTGGGACAGGGAGTTCGATGGCTACACCTTC
cdr3_aa: CASSHWDREFDGYTF

clone_size: few
d_call: TRBD1
v_call: TRBV18
j_call: TRBJ1-1
cdr3_nt: TGTGCCAGCTCACCACGGGGAGGGGGCTTGGACACTGAAGCTTTCTTT
cdr3_aa: CASSPRGGGLDTEAFF

clone_size: few
d_call: TRBD2
v_call: TRBV7-2
j_call: TRBJ2-1
cdr3_nt: TGTGCCAGCAGTTGGGTCGGGGGGGCAGGCTACAATGAGCAGTTCTTC
cdr3_aa: CASSWVGGAGYNEQFF

clone_size: many
d_call: -
v_call: TRBV6-5
j_call: TRBJ2-5
cdr3_nt: TGTGCCAGCAGACCAACAGGGTCCCAACAAGAGACCCAGTACTTC
cdr3_aa: CASRPTGSQQETQYF

clone_size: once
d_call: -
v_call: TRBV5-1
j_call: TRBJ2-1
cdr3_nt: TGCGCCAGCAGCTTGGCCGCGAGCGAAAAGGGTGTCCATGAGCAGTTCTTC
cdr3_aa: CASSLAASEKGVHEQFF